The 27 T cell receptor beta chains presented below share a single source sample, sequenced in a study of cytomegalovirus exposure and HLA in healthy donors. Use of 60 Vbeta and 13 Jbeta primers characterized the PCR. Using immunoSEQ multiplex PCR, the repertoire was profiled, and TCRdb retains in-frame clones only, with some absent. Counted here are fewer than 250,000 clones, 70% to 90% occurring once; the ten biggest clones make up over 1%. The material sequenced was PBMCs. All receptors come from a human donor in good health.

This rearrangement joins TRBV10-2 to TRBJ1-5, with 8 bases matching TRBD1. Germline V gene sequence: CDR1 WSHSY, CDR2 SAAADI. This CDR3 has 17 amino acids. V was pared by 0 bases and J by 6 bases, with 10 bases of the junction left unmatched. This chain's CDR3 is CASSESTIHRGFQPQHF. CDR3 in DNA: TGCGCCAGCAGTGAGTCGACTATCCACAGGGGGTTTCAGCCCCAGCATTTT.

This chain connects TRBV6-5 to TRBJ1-2, with 7 bases identical to TRBD1. The CDR3 is 13 residues long. Germline V gene data show CDR1 as MNHEY and CDR2 as SVGAGI. V trimming: 6 bases; J trimming: 3 bases; junction bases outside the gene matches: 4. The CDR3 nucleotides read TGTGCCAGCAGACTGGACAGGCACTATGGCTACACCTTC. Encoded protein: CASRLDRHYGYTF.

This chain links TRBV19 with TRBJ2-1; 10 bases agree with TRBD2. Trimming took 6 bases from V and 6 from J; bases not matched to a gene: 14. Germline V gene lookup returns CDR1 LNHDA and CDR2 SQIVND (reference sequence). The CDR3 is 17 residues long. The CDR3 DNA sequence: TGTGCCAGTAGATCCTTTGTTAGCGGGAGGTCGGGCAATGAGCAGTTCTTC. Residues: CASRSFVSGRSGNEQFF.

J is TRBJ1-5 and V is TRBV29-1; maybe TRBD1 (6 bases). This CDR3 region has 14 residues. Germline V lookup: CDR1 SQVTM, CDR2 ANQGSEA. The V end lost 4 bases, the J end lost 3 bases, and 13 bases lay between the germline ends. CDR3 region: CSVVLTGHNQPQHF. The DNA of the CDR3 is TGCAGCGTTGTTCTGACAGGCCACAATCAGCCCCAGCATTTT.

DNA for the CDR3: TGTGCCAGCAGTCCAAGGGGTGAAGCTTTCTTT. Translated: CASSPRGEAFF. The V call is TRBV6-6, the J call TRBJ1-1, with D perhaps TRBD1 (5 bases). In germline, CDR1 is MNHNY, CDR2 SVGAGI (reference sequence). Trimming took 5 bases from V and 7 from J, leaving 8 bases between them. The CDR3 runs 11 residues.

The chain couples TRBV11-2 to TRBJ2-7; D is unclear. There are 12 residues in the CDR3. CDR1 is SGHAT and CDR2 is FQNNGV in the germline V gene. The germline V and J ends were trimmed by 5 bases and 4 bases, with 9 bases remaining between them. CDR3 nucleotides: TGTGCCAGCAGCCGCTCCCGGTACGAGCAGTACTTC. Translating it yields CASSRSRYEQYF.

The gene calls are TRBV2 and TRBJ2-5, with 10 nucleotides matching TRBD2. The CDR3 has 15 residues. Germline loops: CDR1 SNHLY, CDR2 FYNNEI. The J segment lost 4 bases and the V segment lost 1 base, leaving 3 bases of the junction unmatched. CDR3 in DNA: TGTGCCAGCAGTGAAGTGAGCGGGAGGGGAGAGACCCAGTACTTC. Protein: CASSEVSGRGETQYF.

The CDR3, as DNA: TGTGCCAGCAGCTGGGACAGTCACAAAAACATTCAGTACTTC. Its protein product is CASSWDSHKNIQYF. The chain has TRBV7-9 and TRBJ2-4; TRBD1 matches at 7 bases. The V segment lost 4 bases and the J segment 3 bases; nucleotides outside the gene matches: 3. The CDR3 is made up of 14 amino acids. CDR1 and CDR2 from the germline V gene are SEHNR and FQNEAQ (reference sequence).

V is TRBV7-9 and J is TRBJ1-4; D not resolved. Germline CDR1 and CDR2: SEHNR and FQNEAQ (reference sequence). The CDR3 contains 13 residues. The V end was cut by 10 bases, the J end by 4 bases, with 13 bases between. The CDR3 nucleotides read TGTGCCACGTCCTATGCGGGTAATGAAAAACTGTTTTTT. The encoded protein is CATSYAGNEKLFF.

The chain joins TRBV6-4 to TRBJ2-2, with TRBD1 as a possible D gene (6 bases). Trimming left V 5 bases short and J 8 bases short, with 12 bases between. Germline-derived CDR1 and CDR2 are MRHNA and SNTAGT. The CDR3 sequence is 13 residues long. CDR3 loop: CASSLTGNGELFF. Written as DNA, the CDR3 is TGTGCCAGCAGTCTCACAGGGAATGGGGAGCTGTTTTTT.

The CDR3 sequence: CASSSGLVGWEQYF. In DNA, the CDR3 is TGTGCCAGCAGCTCGGGACTAGTTGGGTGGGAGCAGTACTTC. The J gene is TRBJ2-7, the V gene TRBV7-9; 8 bases match TRBD2. The germline V gene has CDR1 SEHNR and CDR2 FQNEAQ (reference sequence). Losses at the gene ends were 4 bases for V and 7 bases for J; bases not matched to a gene: 9. The CDR3 totals 14 residues.

V gene TRBV4-3 combines with J gene TRBJ2-3; D is unresolved. The V and J ends lost 4 bases and 7 bases respectively, with 15 bases between them. This CDR3 is built from 14 residues. Germline assignment: CDR1 LGHNA and CDR2 YSLEER. Written as DNA, the CDR3 is TGCGCCAGCAGCCGTGATATCGGGTTTTATACGCAGTATTTT. This codes for CASSRDIGFYTQYF.

The chain combines TRBV5-1 with TRBJ2-3; TRBD2 is a possible D gene (5 bases). Trimming took off 2 bases at V and 8 bases at J, with 24 bases between the two ends. This CDR3 spans 17 amino acids. Germline values: CDR1 SGHRS, CDR2 YFSETQ. Here the CDR3 reads CASSLGRTFYGPSTQYF. DNA for the CDR3: TGCGCCAGCAGCTTAGGAAGGACTTTCTATGGGCCAAGTACGCAGTATTTT.

This clone appeared once. The chain has TRBV7-9 and TRBJ1-1; 8 bases map to TRBD1. Per the germline V gene, CDR1 is SEHNR and CDR2 is FQNEAQ (reference sequence). Trimming cost V 2 bases and J 5 bases; bases outside gene matches: 4. This CDR3 spans 14 amino acids. CDR3 in DNA: TGTGCCAGCAGCTTACAGGGGGCCTCTACTGAAGCTTTCTTT. Translating gives CASSLQGASTEAFF.

This clone was found a few times. The DNA of the CDR3 is TGTGCCAGCAGCCCAACCCGCCGACCGACACGCTATGGCTACACCTTC. Encoded protein: CASSPTRRPTRYGYTF. This chain uses TRBV7-8 with TRBJ1-2, with D hard to call. The CDR3 totals 16 residues. V lost 5 bases to trimming and J lost 4 bases, with 20 bases between them. The germline CDR1 and CDR2 sequences are SGHVS and FQNEAQ.

CDR3 DNA sequence: TGTGCCAGCATCACTAGCGGCGCACTGAGGGAGCAGTTCTTC. Its translation is CASITSGALREQFF. The V call is TRBV5-8, the J call TRBJ2-1, with 8 bases aligning to TRBD2. The germline V gene encodes CDR1 SGHTS and CDR2 YDEGEE. After removal of 6 bases from V and 10 bases from J, the junction contained 12 bases not matched to a gene. The CDR3 extends over 14 amino acids.

The chain links TRBV4-1 to TRBJ1-5; a weak D match, TRBD1 (5 bases). The V and J ends lost 0 bases and 3 bases respectively, with 12 bases between them. From germline, CDR1 is MGHRA and CDR2 YSYEKL. This CDR3 comprises 16 residues. The CDR3 nucleotides are TGCGCCAGCAGCCAAGATACAGGATCGATCAATCAGCCCCAGCATTTT. This encodes CASSQDTGSINQPQHF.

This sequence joins TRBV9 and TRBJ2-1; D is uncertain. This CDR3 has 15 amino acids. V lost 0 bases and J lost 3, with 10 bases in between. The germline CDR1 and CDR2 sequences are SGDLS and YYNGEE. The CDR3 DNA is TGTGCCAGCAGCGTAGGCGGATCGCACTACAATGAGCAGTTCTTC. It specifies CASSVGGSHYNEQFF. The variable domain in full, completed from reference TRBV9 and TRBJ2-1, reads DSGVTQTPKHLITATGQRVTLRCSPRSGDLSVYWYQQSLDQGLQFLIQYYNGEERAKGNILERFSAQQFPDLHSELNLSSLELGDSALYFCASSVGGSHYNEQFFGPGTRLTVL.

The J gene is TRBJ2-7, the V gene TRBV7-8; a weak D match, TRBD2 (5 bases). CDR1 SGHVS and CDR2 FQNEAQ come from the germline V gene. Between the trimmed V and J ends, which lost 5 bases and 5 bases, there was a span of 13 bases. This CDR3 comprises 13 residues. CDR3 region: CASSTRTLDEQYF. The DNA for the CDR3 is TGTGCCAGCAGCACAAGGACTCTCGACGAGCAGTACTTC.

Only one count was recorded for this clone. V usage is TRBV7-8 and J usage is TRBJ1-5, with D possibly being TRBD1 (5 bases). Deletions cut 2 bases from V and 3 bases from J, with 8 bases between. Germline V lookup: CDR1 SGHVS, CDR2 FQNEAQ. The CDR3 runs 14 residues. The CDR3 sequence is CASSLQGTNQPQHF. The DNA of the CDR3 is TGTGCCAGCAGCTTACAGGGAACCAATCAGCCCCAGCATTTT.

This chain connects TRBV11-2 to TRBJ2-2; D perhaps matches TRBD2 (6 bases). Looked up from germline, CDR1 is SGHAT and CDR2 is FQNNGV. V shed 6 bases and J shed 4 bases, with 21 bases lying between them. The length of the CDR3 is 17 residues. The CDR3 region is CASSPNFGGGGTGELFF. The CDR3 region has the DNA TGTGCCAGCAGTCCAAACTTCGGGGGAGGAGGCACCGGGGAGCTGTTTTTT.

This rearrangement joins TRBV7-9 to TRBJ1-1, with a weak D call TRBD1 (5 bases). Germline values: CDR1 SEHNR, CDR2 FQNEAQ (reference sequence). The CDR3 loop spans 15 amino acids. Trimming shortened V by 1 base and J by 4 bases, and 13 bases separated the two germline ends. For the CDR3, the DNA is TGTGCCAGCAGCTTAGGGGAGGGGACGATCACTGAAGCTTTCTTT. This gives the protein CASSLGEGTITEAFF.

V is TRBV4-2 and J is TRBJ2-1; 10 bases are a match to TRBD2. This CDR3 region has 14 residues. CDR1 is LGHNA and CDR2 is YNFKEQ in the germline V gene. With 6 bases clipped from V and 6 bases from J, the junction kept 5 bases outside the gene matches. In DNA form, the CDR3 reads TGTGCCAGCAGGGCCCAGCGGGAGGGCAATGAGCAGTTCTTC. Residues: CASRAQREGNEQFF.

The chain employs TRBV6-1 and TRBJ2-1, with TRBD1 matching over 11 bases. Germline CDR1 MNHNS, CDR2 SASEGT. Trimming at V came to 6 bases and at J to 10 bases, leaving 5 bases not matched to a gene. The CDR3 sequence is 13 residues long. CDR3 protein: CASRGTGGSEQFF. The DNA of the CDR3 is TGTGCCAGCAGAGGGACAGGGGGATCGGAGCAGTTCTTC.

The chain couples TRBV7-2 to TRBJ2-1, with D perhaps matching TRBD2 (5 bases). V lost 5 bases and J lost 15, with 14 bases in between. The CDR3 covers 11 residues. Germline V gene lookup returns CDR1 SGHTA and CDR2 FQGNSA. CDR3 nucleotides: TGTGCCAGCAGCCCGCGACTACGGTGGTTCTTC. Its protein is CASSPRLRWFF.

This clone has more than one count but fewer than ten. V is TRBV9 and J is TRBJ2-1; possibly TRBD2 for D (7 bases). Deletions cut 0 bases from V and 3 bases from J, with 22 bases between. Germline V gene data show CDR1 as SGDLS and CDR2 as YYNGEE. This CDR3 spans 19 amino acids. This CDR3 reads CASSVAPGGGQSDYNEQFF. The CDR3 DNA follows: TGTGCCAGCAGCGTAGCGCCTGGGGGGGGGCAATCGGACTACAATGAGCAGTTCTTC. Supplemented by reference TRBV9 and TRBJ2-1, the full variable domain reads DSGVTQTPKHLITATGQRVTLRCSPRSGDLSVYWYQQSLDQGLQFLIQYYNGEERAKGNILERFSAQQFPDLHSELNLSSLELGDSALYFCASSVAPGGGQSDYNEQFFGPGTRLTVL.

The chain carries TRBV18 and TRBJ2-7; D might be TRBD1 (5 bases). Looked up from germline, CDR1 is KGHSH and CDR2 is LQKENI. The ends were cut back, 3 bases at V and 5 bases at J, with 11 bases in the middle. The CDR3 is 13 amino acids. The CDR3 sequence: CASSPGPRDEQYF. The CDR3 DNA is TGTGCCAGCTCACCGGGCCCCAGGGACGAGCAGTACTTC.